This entry features one TCR beta chain sequence. Its antigen is unknown. This sample is part of a study of cytomegalovirus exposure and HLA in healthy donors. Looking at the study overall: T cells numbering about 180 million yielded around 120 million unique TCR beta sequences in an earlier analysis. Whole-study findings and limits: Some V segments, including TRBV6-2 and TRBV6-3, were excluded as indistinguishable. The authors confirmed in vitro that a few CMV-associated chains were specific for CMV antigens.

Amplification used 60 Vbeta primers and 13 Jbeta primers. Sequenced by immunoSEQ multiplex PCR; TCRdb stores in-frame clones only, minus some. This sample has 99,000 or so clones, with roughly 76% found just once. The CDR3 is made up of 15 amino acids. Germline loops: CDR1 LGHNA, CDR2 YNFKEQ. V trimming: 1 base; J trimming: 5 bases; junction bases outside the gene matches: 5. This receptor was identified in a man between 25 and 39 years old in good health and CMV-seropositive. The gene calls are TRBV4-2 and TRBJ2-7; 10 positions match TRBD1. Material: PBMCs. This chain's CDR3 is CASSQGGTGVNEQYF. In DNA form, the CDR3 reads TGTGCCAGCAGCCAAGGTGGGACAGGGGTAAACGAGCAGTACTTC.